This T cell receptor (beta chain) was profiled in a study of blood T cell repertoires in COVID-19. Overall study: The samples span acute and convalescent COVID-19 from the United States, Italy and Spain. PBMCs, B-cell-depleted T cells, or T cells were the source of the cDNA or gDNA that made up the material.

The method was immunoSEQ multiplex PCR; TCRdb's version includes in-frame clones alone and lacks a portion of them. The sample has roughly 240,000 clones; around 85% are singletons. The CDR3 runs to 17 residues. Per the germline V gene, CDR1 is KGHSH and CDR2 is LQKENI. Trimming took off 3 bases at V and 2 bases at J, with 19 bases between the two ends. Sequences were obtained from peripheral blood. This receptor was identified in a woman aged 30 to 39 who had recovered from COVID-19. The chain couples TRBV18 to TRBJ1-2, with D perhaps matching TRBD1 (5 bases). CDR3 sequence reads: CASSPTGIGEVNYGYTF. In DNA form, the CDR3 reads TGTGCCAGCTCACCTACCGGTATAGGGGAGGTAAACTATGGCTACACCTTC. Complete variable domain (other parts from reference TRBV18 and TRBJ1-2): NAGVMQNPRHLVRRRGQEARLRCSPMKGHSHVYWYRQLPEEGLKFMVYLQKENIIDESGMPKERFSAEFPKEGPSILRIQQVVRGDSAAYFCASSPTGIGEVNYGYTFGSGTRLTVV.